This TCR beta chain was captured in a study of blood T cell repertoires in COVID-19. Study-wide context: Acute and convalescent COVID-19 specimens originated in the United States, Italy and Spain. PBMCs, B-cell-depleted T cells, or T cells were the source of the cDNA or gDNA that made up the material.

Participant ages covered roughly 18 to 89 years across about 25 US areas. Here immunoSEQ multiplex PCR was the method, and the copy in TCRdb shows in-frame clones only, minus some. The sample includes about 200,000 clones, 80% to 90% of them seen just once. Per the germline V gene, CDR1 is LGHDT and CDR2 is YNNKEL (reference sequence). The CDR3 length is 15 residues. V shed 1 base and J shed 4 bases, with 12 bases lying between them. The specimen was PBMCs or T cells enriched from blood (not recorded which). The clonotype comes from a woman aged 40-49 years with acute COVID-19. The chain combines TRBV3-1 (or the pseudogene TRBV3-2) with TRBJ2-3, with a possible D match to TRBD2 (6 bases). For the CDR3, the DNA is TGTGCCAGCAGCCAAGCGGGAGATGGAGCAGATACGCAGTATTTT. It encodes CASSQAGDGADTQYF.